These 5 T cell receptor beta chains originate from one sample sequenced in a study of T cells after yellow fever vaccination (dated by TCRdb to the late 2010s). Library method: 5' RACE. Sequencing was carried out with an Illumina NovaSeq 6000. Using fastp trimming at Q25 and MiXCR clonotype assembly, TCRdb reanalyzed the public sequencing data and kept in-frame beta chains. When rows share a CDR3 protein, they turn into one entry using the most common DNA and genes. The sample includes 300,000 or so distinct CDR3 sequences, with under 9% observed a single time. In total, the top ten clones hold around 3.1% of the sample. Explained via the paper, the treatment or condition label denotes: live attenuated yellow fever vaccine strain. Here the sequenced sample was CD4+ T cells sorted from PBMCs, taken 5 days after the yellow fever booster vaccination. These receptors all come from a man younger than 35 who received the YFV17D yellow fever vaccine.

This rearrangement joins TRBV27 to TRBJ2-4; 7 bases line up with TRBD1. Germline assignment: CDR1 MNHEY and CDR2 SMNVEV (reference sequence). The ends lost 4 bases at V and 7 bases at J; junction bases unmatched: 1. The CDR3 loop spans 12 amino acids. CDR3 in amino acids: CASSSGGNIQYF. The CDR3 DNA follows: TGTGCCAGCAGTTCAGGGGGTAACATTCAGTACTTC.

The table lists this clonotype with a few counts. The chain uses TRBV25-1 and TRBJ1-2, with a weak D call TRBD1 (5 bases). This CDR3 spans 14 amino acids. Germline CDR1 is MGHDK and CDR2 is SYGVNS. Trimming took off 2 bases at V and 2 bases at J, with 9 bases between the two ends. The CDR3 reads CASSEAGQNYGYTF. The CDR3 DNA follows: TGTGCCAGCAGTGAAGCGGGGCAGAACTATGGCTACACCTTC.

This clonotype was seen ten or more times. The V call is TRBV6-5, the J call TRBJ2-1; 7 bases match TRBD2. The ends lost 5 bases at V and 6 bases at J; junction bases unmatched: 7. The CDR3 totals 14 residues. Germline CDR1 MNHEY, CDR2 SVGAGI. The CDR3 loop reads CASSPAGRINEQFF. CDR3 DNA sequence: TGTGCCAGCAGTCCAGCGGGAAGGATCAATGAGCAGTTCTTC.

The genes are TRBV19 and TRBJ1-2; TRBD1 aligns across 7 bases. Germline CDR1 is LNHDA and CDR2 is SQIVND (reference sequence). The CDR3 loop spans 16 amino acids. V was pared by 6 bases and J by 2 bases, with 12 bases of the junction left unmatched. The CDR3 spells CASRTPNTGANYGYTF. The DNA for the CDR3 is TGTGCCAGTAGGACGCCCAATACAGGGGCCAACTATGGCTACACCTTC.

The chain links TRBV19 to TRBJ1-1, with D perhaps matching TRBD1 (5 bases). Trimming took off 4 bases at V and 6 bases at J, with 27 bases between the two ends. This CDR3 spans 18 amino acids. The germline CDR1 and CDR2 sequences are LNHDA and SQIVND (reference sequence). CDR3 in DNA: TGTGCCAGTAGTAGAAGGGGTGGCATCCCGACGGGGCTGGCTGAAGCTTTCTTT. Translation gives CASSRRGGIPTGLAEAFF.